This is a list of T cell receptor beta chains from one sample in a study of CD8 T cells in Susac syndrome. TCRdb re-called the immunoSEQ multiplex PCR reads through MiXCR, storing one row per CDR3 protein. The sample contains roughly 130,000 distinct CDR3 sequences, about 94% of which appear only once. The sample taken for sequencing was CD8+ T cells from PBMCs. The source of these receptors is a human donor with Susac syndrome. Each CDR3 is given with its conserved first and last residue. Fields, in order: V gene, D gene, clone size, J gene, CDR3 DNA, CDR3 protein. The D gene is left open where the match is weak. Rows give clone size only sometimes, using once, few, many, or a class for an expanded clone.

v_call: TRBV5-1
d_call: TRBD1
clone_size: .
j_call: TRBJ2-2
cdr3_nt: TGCGCCAGCAGCTGGACCAGGGGGCAGGGCACCGGGGAGCTGTTTTTT
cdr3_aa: CASSWTRGQGTGELFF

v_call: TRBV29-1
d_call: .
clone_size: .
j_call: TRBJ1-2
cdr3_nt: TGCAGCGTGGGGCAAGGGGCCGGGGATGGCTACACCTTC
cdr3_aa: CSVGQGAGDGYTF

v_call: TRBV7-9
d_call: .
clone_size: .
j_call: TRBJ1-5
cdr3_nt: TGTGCCAGCAGCTTAGGGGGGGGGCTTCAGCCCCAGCATTTT
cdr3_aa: CASSLGGGLQPQHF

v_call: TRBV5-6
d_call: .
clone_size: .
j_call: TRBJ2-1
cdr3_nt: TGTGCCAGCAGCTCTAACAGCGACTCCTACAATGAGCAGTTCTTC
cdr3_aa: CASSSNSDSYNEQFF

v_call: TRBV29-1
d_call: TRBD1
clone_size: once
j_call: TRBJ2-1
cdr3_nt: TGCAGCGTTCTCGACAGGGGGTCCTACAATGAGCAGTTCTTC
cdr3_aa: CSVLDRGSYNEQFF

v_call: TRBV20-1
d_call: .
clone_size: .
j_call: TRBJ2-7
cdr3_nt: TGCAGTGCTAGAGATCTCGCGGGGAACTCCTACGAGCAGTACTTC
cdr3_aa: CSARDLAGNSYEQYF

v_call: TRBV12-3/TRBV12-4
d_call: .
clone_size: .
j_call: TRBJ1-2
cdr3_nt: TGTGCCAGCAGCTCGACCGGCGGGGCGCACTATGGCTACACCTTC
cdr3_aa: CASSSTGGAHYGYTF

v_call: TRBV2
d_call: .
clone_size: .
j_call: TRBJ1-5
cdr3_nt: TGTGCCAGCAGGGGGTTCAATCAGCCCCAGCATTTT
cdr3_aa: CASRGFNQPQHF

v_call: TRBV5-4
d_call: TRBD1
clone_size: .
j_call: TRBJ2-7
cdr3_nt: TGTGCCAGCAGCTCGACAGGGATGGCCTACGAGCAGTACTTC
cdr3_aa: CASSSTGMAYEQYF

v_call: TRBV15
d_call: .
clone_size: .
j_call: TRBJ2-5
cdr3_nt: TGTGCCACCAGCACCGGGGGGCTGTCGGAGACCCAGTACTTC
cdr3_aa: CATSTGGLSETQYF

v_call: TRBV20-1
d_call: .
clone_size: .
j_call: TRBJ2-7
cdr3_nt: TGCAGTGCTCGTCACCCCGGGACGGCTACCTACGAGCAGTACTTC
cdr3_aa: CSARHPGTATYEQYF

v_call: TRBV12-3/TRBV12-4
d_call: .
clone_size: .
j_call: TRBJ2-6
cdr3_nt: TGTGCCAGCGAGGCGGGTCGGGCCAACGTCCTGACTTTC
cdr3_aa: CASEAGRANVLTF

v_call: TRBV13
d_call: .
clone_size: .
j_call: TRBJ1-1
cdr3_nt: TGTGCCAGCAGCTTGACTGGGAACACTGAAGCTTTCTTT
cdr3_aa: CASSLTGNTEAFF

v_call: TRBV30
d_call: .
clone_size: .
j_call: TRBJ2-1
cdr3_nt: TGTGCCTGGAGTATGGACCTAGGCCTAGTGGGCAATGAGCAGTTCTTC
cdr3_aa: CAWSMDLGLVGNEQFF

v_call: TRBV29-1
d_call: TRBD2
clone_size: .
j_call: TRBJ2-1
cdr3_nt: TGCAGCGTCGAGAGGCGGGGGGAGCCCGTGGACGAGCAGTTCTTC
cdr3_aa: CSVERRGEPVDEQFF

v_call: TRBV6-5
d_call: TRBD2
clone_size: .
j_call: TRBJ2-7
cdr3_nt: TGTGCCAGCAGTTACTCACCCTTGACTAGCGCCTACGAGCAGTACTTC
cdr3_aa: CASSYSPLTSAYEQYF

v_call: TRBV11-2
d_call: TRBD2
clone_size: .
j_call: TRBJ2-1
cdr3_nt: TGTGCCAGCAGACTAGCGGGGGGCAATGAGCAGTTCTTC
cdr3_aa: CASRLAGGNEQFF

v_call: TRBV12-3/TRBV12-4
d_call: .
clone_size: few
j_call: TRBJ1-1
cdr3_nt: TGTGCCAGCAGTTTCGGGCCGGGGCGGGAAGCTTTCTTT
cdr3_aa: CASSFGPGREAFF

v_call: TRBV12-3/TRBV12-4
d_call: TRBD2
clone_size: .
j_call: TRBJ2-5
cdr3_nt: TGTGCCAGCAGCCTGACTAGCAGCCAAGAGACCCAGTACTTC
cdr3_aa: CASSLTSSQETQYF

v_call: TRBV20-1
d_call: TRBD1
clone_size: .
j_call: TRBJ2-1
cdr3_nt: TGCAGTGCTAGACGACAGGGCTCGGGTGAGCAGTTCTTC
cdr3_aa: CSARRQGSGEQFF

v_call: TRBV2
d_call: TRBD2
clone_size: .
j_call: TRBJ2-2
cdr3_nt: TGTGCCAGCTTAGCGGGGGTCACCGGGGAGCTGTTTTTT
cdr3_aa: CASLAGVTGELFF

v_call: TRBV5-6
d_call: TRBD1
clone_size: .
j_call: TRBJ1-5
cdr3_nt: TGTGCCAGCAGCTTGGCCCGAGGGACAGGGCGAGGCAATCAGCCCCAGCATTTT
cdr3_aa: CASSLARGTGRGNQPQHF

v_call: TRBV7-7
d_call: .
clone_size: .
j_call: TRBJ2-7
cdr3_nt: TGTGCCAGCAGCTTCGACTTTGACTACGAGCAGTACTTC
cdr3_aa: CASSFDFDYEQYF

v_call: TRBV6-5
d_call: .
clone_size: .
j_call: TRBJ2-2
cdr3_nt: TGTGCCAGCAGCCCCGGGTTGGAAGCCGGGGAGCTGTTTTTT
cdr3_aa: CASSPGLEAGELFF

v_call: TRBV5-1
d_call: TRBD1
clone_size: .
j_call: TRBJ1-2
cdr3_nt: TGCGCCAGCAGCTTGGGGCCAGGGGGGTCCTATGGCTACACCTTC
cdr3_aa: CASSLGPGGSYGYTF

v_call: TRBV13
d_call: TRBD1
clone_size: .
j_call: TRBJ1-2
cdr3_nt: TGTGCCAGCAGCTTATGGCAGGACAGGGATTCCCATGGCTACACCTTC
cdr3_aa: CASSLWQDRDSHGYTF

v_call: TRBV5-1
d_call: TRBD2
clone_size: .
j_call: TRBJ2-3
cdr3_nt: TGCGCCAGCAGCTTGTATTATGAGACTAGCGGGGCCGAGGGAGATACGCAGTATTTT
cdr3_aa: CASSLYYETSGAEGDTQYF

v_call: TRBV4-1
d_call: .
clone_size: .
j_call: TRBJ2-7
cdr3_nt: TGCGCCAGCAGCCTAGAGTCTCCTGTGGGAGGCTCCTACGAGCAGTACTTC
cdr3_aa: CASSLESPVGGSYEQYF

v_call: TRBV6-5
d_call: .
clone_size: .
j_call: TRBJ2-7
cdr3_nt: TGTGCCAGCAGTTACCCACTCGGGTCAGTTTTTCCACTCCCCTACGAGCAGTACTTC
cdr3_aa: CASSYPLGSVFPLPYEQYF